Shown below are 2 T cell receptor beta chains from a single sample sequenced in a study of blood T cell repertoires in COVID-19. The protocol was immunoSEQ multiplex PCR, while the TCRdb copy is restricted to in-frame clones and leaves out a portion. The sample holds about 59,000 clones, about nine tenths seen once. Sequencing used peripheral blood. Receptor source: a human donor in a cohort sampled during active COVID-19.

The genes are TRBV23-1 and TRBJ2-7; 11 bases match TRBD1. TRBV23-1 is filed as an ORF, its function uncertain. The CDR3 has 14 amino acids. V was pared by 7 bases and J by 4 bases, with 6 bases of the junction left unmatched. This chain's CDR3 is CASTRGQGVYEQYF. Written as DNA, the CDR3 is TGCGCCAGCACAAGGGGACAGGGGGTATACGAGCAGTACTTC.

The chain is built from TRBV19 and TRBJ2-2, with 10 positions matching TRBD1. The CDR3 has 14 amino acids. The V and J ends lost 5 bases and 5 bases, in that order; junction bases with no gene match: 2. Per germline, CDR1 LNHDA and CDR2 SQIVND (reference sequence). The CDR3 is CASSSGQGTGELFF. DNA of the CDR3: TGTGCCAGTAGTTCGGGACAGGGGACCGGGGAGCTGTTTTTT.